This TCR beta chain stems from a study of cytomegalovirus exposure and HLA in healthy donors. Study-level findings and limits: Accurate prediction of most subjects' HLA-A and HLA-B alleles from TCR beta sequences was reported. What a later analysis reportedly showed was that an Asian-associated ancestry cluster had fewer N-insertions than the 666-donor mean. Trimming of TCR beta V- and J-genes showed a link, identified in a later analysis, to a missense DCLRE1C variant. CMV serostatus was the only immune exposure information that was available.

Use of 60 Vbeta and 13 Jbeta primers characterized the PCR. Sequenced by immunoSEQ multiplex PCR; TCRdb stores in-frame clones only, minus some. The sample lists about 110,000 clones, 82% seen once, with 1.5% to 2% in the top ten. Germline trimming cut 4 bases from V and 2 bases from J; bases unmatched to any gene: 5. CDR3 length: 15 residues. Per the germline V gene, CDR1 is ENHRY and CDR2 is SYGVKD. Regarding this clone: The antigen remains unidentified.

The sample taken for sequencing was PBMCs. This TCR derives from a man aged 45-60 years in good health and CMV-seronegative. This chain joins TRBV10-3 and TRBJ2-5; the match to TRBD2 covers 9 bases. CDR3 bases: TGTGCCATCAGTGTAATGGCGGGGGGGCAAGAGACCCAGTACTTC. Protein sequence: CAISVMAGGQETQYF.